This is a list of T cell receptor beta chains from one sample in a study of blood T cell repertoires in COVID-19. The table came from immunoSEQ multiplex PCR; TCRdb's copy has only in-frame clones and leaves some out. In the table there are fewer than 250,000 clones, about nine tenths of which are singletons. The sample taken for sequencing was peripheral blood. The source of these receptors is an older woman with acute or convalescent COVID-19. CDR3s include the opening cysteine and the closing phenylalanine or tryptophan. The D gene is left open where the match is weak. Clone size appears in some rows only: once, few, many, or a class for an expanded clone.

-	TRBJ1-5	TRBV20-1	-	CSASGGVGNQPQHF	TGCAGTGCTAGTGGGGGGGTTGGCAATCAGCCCCAGCATTTT
TRBD1	TRBJ1-3	TRBV7-2	-	CASSLGRGRTGNTIYF	TGTGCCAGCAGCCTGGGTAGGGGGCGAACTGGAAACACCATATATTTT
TRBD1	TRBJ2-7	TRBV6-2/TRBV6-3	-	CASSSPGQGASFEQYF	TGTGCCAGCAGCTCCCCCGGACAGGGGGCATCATTCGAGCAGTACTTC
TRBD2	TRBJ2-7	TRBV6-6	-	CASSKVAGGPREQYF	TGTGCCAGCAGCAAAGTAGCGGGGGGGCCCCGCGAGCAGTACTTC
TRBD1	TRBJ2-7	TRBV28	-	CASRRQGAKNEQYF	TGTGCCAGCAGGAGACAGGGGGCGAAGAACGAGCAGTACTTC
-	TRBJ2-3	TRBV19	-	CASSLGILGTDTQYF	TGTGCCAGTAGTCTCGGGATTTTAGGCACAGATACGCAGTATTTT
-	TRBJ2-7	TRBV6-2/TRBV6-3	-	CASSQTPPYYEQYF	TGTGCCAGCAGCCAGACTCCGCCTTACTACGAGCAGTACTTC
TRBD1	TRBJ2-5	TRBV27	many	CASSWGQGETQYF	TGTGCCAGCAGTTGGGGACAGGGGGAGACCCAGTACTTC
-	TRBJ2-2	TRBV28	-	CASSPGHLNAGELFF	TGTGCCAGCAGTCCAGGACACCTCAACGCCGGGGAGCTGTTTTTT
TRBD1	TRBJ1-1	TRBV5-4	-	CASNRQGPMNTEAFF	TGTGCCAGCAACCGACAGGGCCCCATGAACACTGAAGCTTTCTTT
-	TRBJ2-1	TRBV21-1	-	CASSTGTRIYNEQFF	TGTGCCAGCAGCACCGGGACTAGAATCTACAATGAGCAGTTCTTC
-	TRBJ1-3	TRBV7-2	-	CASSQGVAEHHIF	TGTGCCAGCAGTCAAGGAGTAGCGGAACACCATATATTT
-	TRBJ2-7	TRBV29-1	-	CSVSPGSEQYF	TGCAGCGTCAGCCCCGGGAGCGAGCAGTACTTC
-	TRBJ1-5	TRBV19	-	CASSIAPGSQPQHF	TGTGCCAGTAGTATAGCCCCAGGGTCACAGCCCCAGCATTTT
-	TRBJ2-3	TRBV4-1	few	CASSQARFTDTQYF	TGCGCCAGCAGCCAAGCGAGGTTCACAGATACGCAGTATTTT
-	TRBJ2-7	TRBV7-8	-	CASSLEGLGGEQYF	TGTGCCAGCAGCTTAGAGGGCCTAGGAGGAGAGCAGTACTTC
-	TRBJ1-2	TRBV2	-	CASSAPPQGNYGYTF	TGTGCCAGCAGTGCCCCGCCCCAGGGGAACTATGGCTACACCTTC
TRBD1	TRBJ2-7	TRBV19	-	CASSIAQGQVTYEQYF	TGTGCCAGTAGTATAGCGCAGGGACAGGTCACCTACGAGCAGTACTTC
-	TRBJ2-1	TRBV7-9	-	CASSLGSWSSYNEQFF	TGTGCCAGCAGCTTAGGATCGTGGAGCTCCTACAATGAGCAGTTCTTC
-	TRBJ2-7	TRBV10-2	-	CASTRADEQYF	TGCGCCAGCACCAGAGCGGACGAGCAGTACTTC
TRBD1	TRBJ2-1	TRBV27	-	CASSPRQGTYNEQFF	TGTGCCAGCAGTCCAAGACAGGGGACCTACAATGAGCAGTTCTTC
TRBD1	TRBJ1-6	TRBV5-5	-	CASSLEPGQLNSPLHF	TGTGCCAGCAGCTTGGAGCCGGGACAGCTTAATTCACCCCTCCACTTT
-	TRBJ2-2	TRBV6-1	-	CASSTSNTGELFF	TGTGCCAGCAGTACATCGAACACCGGGGAGCTGTTTTTT
TRBD2	TRBJ2-1	TRBV19	-	CASSAFRLSGSHYNEQFF	TGTGCCAGTAGTGCTTTCCGCTTAAGCGGGAGTCACTACAATGAGCAGTTCTTC
-	TRBJ2-2	TRBV5-5	few	CASSLLGGQNTGELFF	TGTGCCAGCAGCTTGCTCGGGGGGCAGAACACCGGGGAGCTGTTTTTT
-	TRBJ2-3	TRBV5-1	-	CASSFVTTAVSTDTQYF	TGCGCCAGCAGCTTTGTTACAACGGCGGTGAGCACAGATACGCAGTATTTT
TRBD2	TRBJ2-5	TRBV9	few	CASSVVPSGSVGTQYF	TGTGCCAGCAGCGTAGTTCCTAGCGGGAGCGTAGGGACCCAGTACTTC
-	TRBJ2-1	TRBV19	-	CASTRRDGEQFF	TGTGCCAGTACAAGGAGGGATGGTGAGCAGTTCTTC
TRBD1	TRBJ1-2	TRBV29-1	-	CSVPSTGARYGYTF	TGCAGCGTGCCATCGACAGGGGCGCGGTATGGCTACACCTTC
TRBD2	TRBJ2-1	TRBV6-4	-	CASSGLAGSGEQFF	TGTGCCAGCAGCGGACTAGCGGGGTCTGGTGAGCAGTTCTTC
-	TRBJ2-5	TRBV18	-	CASSRQIPQETQYF	TGTGCCAGCTCACGACAGATTCCACAAGAGACCCAGTACTTC
TRBD1	TRBJ2-7	TRBV18	-	CASSLGTAYEQYF	TGTGCCAGCTCACTCGGGACAGCCTACGAGCAGTACTTC
TRBD2	TRBJ2-7	TRBV6-5	-	CASSPRSSGRYEQYF	TGTGCCAGCAGCCCCCGTTCTAGCGGGAGGTACGAGCAGTACTTC
TRBD2	TRBJ2-7	TRBV5-1	-	CASSLGGGSLEQYF	TGCGCCAGCAGCTTGGGCGGGGGTAGCCTCGAGCAGTACTTC
TRBD1	TRBJ2-5	TRBV6-5	-	CASSQRQGSQYF	TGTGCCAGCAGTCAACGACAGGGGAGCCAGTACTTC